These 30 T cell receptor beta chains share one sample of origin, sequenced in a study of OX40 agonist ivuxolimab in advanced cancers. Here immunoSEQ multiplex PCR was the method, and the copy in TCRdb shows in-frame clones only, minus some. The table includes about 60,000 clones, about 89% detected once. The sample consisted of CD4+ or CD8+ T cells sorted from blood, taken in a trial of the OX40 agonist ivuxolimab. These receptors originate from an adult with an advanced solid tumor such as melanoma, head and neck, liver or kidney cancer.

The gene calls are TRBV7-2 and TRBJ1-4; D ambiguous. V gave up 5 bases and J gave up 8 bases, with 12 bases separating them. This CDR3 is 13 amino acids long. Germline CDR1 and CDR2: SGHTA and FQGNSA. The CDR3, as DNA: TGTGCCAGCAGCAATCCGGGCCGGGAAAAACTGTTTTTT. Its translation: CASSNPGREKLFF. The whole variable domain, remainder taken from reference TRBV7-2 and TRBJ1-4, is GAGVSQSPSNKVTEKGKDVELRCDPISGHTALYWYRQSLGQGLEFLIYFQGNSAPDKSGLPSDRFSAERTGGSVSTLTIQRTQQEDSAVYLCASSNPGREKLFFGSGTQLSVL.

The V and J genes are TRBV7-9 and TRBJ1-5; TRBD1 is a possible D gene (6 bases). This CDR3 has 14 amino acids. Trimming removed 5 bases at V and 7 bases at J, with 15 bases between. Germline V lookup: CDR1 SEHNR, CDR2 FQNEAQ (reference sequence). The DNA for the CDR3 is TGTGCCAGCAGCACGGATCCCAGGGGCCAGCCCCAGCATTTT. This translates into CASSTDPRGQPQHF.

The J gene is TRBJ1-2, the V gene TRBV27; tentatively, D is TRBD1 (5 bases). Trimming cost V 3 bases and J 2 bases, with 13 bases left between them. CDR3 length: 15 residues. The germline gives CDR1 MNHEY, CDR2 SMNVEV (reference sequence). The CDR3 protein is CASSLMGGRNYGYTF. CDR3 DNA: TGTGCCAGCAGTTTGATGGGGGGAAGGAACTATGGCTACACCTTC.

The chain is built from TRBV7-6 and TRBJ1-1; D call uncertain. The CDR3 sequence is 14 residues long. The V gene lost 5 bases and the J gene lost 1 base, with 11 bases spanning the gap. CDR1 and CDR2 (germline): SGHVS, FNYEAQ. As DNA, the CDR3 is TGTGCCAGCAGCCCCGGGCGGACGAACACTGAAGCTTTCTTT. This encodes CASSPGRTNTEAFF.

The V and J genes are TRBV6-1 and TRBJ2-5; D unclear. In germline, CDR1 is MNHNS, CDR2 SASEGT. This CDR3 contains 11 residues. V was trimmed by 8 bases and J by 5 bases, leaving 9 bases between them. CDR3 in amino acids: CASPKRETQYF. DNA for the CDR3: TGTGCCAGCCCTAAACGGGAGACCCAGTACTTC.

The gene calls are TRBV5-1 and TRBJ2-5; D not resolved. The closer fit of TRBJ2-7 to the DNA end suggests the J call may be wrong. The CDR3 spans 15 residues. The V gene's germline CDR1 is SGHRS and CDR2 YFSETQ. The CDR3 DNA reads as TGCGCCAGCAGCTTGGAGCCGGTTAGCTCCTACGAGCAGTACTTC. Its translation is CASSLEPVSSYEQYF.

The chain links TRBV4-1 to TRBJ2-7; perhaps D is TRBD1 or TRBD2 (7 bases each). CDR3 length: 15 amino acids. The V gene's germline CDR1 is MGHRA and CDR2 YSYEKL. V lost 3 bases and J 3 bases, leaving 15 bases between the germline ends. The DNA for the CDR3 is TGCGCCAGCAGCCACCCCCAGGGGGGGGTCTACGAGCAGTACTTC. As protein: CASSHPQGGVYEQYF.

This clone has only a few counts. The chain employs TRBV7-2 and TRBJ2-7; 7 bases are a match to TRBD1. Germline assignment: CDR1 SGHTA and CDR2 FQGNSA. V shed 5 bases and J 5 bases; nucleotides not matched to a gene: 3. The CDR3 is 12 amino acids. The CDR3 region has the DNA TGTGCCAGCAGCCCACAGGGGAACGAGCAGTACTTC. The encoded protein is CASSPQGNEQYF.

The chain couples TRBV18 to TRBJ1-2; D unclear. There are 13 residues in the CDR3. V lost 1 base to trimming and J lost 8 bases, with 11 bases between them. In germline, CDR1 is KGHSH, CDR2 LQKENI. The CDR3 sequence: CASSPLSGLGYTF. The CDR3 DNA sequence: TGTGCCAGCTCACCACTTTCCGGTTTAGGCTACACCTTC.

The J gene is TRBJ2-7, the V gene TRBV15, with D perhaps matching TRBD1 (6 bases). CDR3 length: 14 residues. Germline V gives CDR1 LNHNV, CDR2 YYDKDF (reference sequence). The V end lost 5 bases, the J end lost 4 bases, and 15 bases lay between the germline ends. DNA of the CDR3: TGTGCCACCAGCCCTAATCAGGGGCCGTACGAGCAGTACTTC. Encoded protein: CATSPNQGPYEQYF. The full variable domain, in which reference TRBV15 and TRBJ2-7 provide the parts outside the CDR3, is DAMVIQNPRYQVTQFGKPVTLSCSQTLNHNVMYWYQQKSSQAPKLLFHYYDKDFNNEADTPDNFQSRRPNTSFCFLDIRSPGLGDTAMYLCATSPNQGPYEQYFGPGTRLTVT.

The chain joins TRBV18 to TRBJ2-5; D unresolved. CDR3 size: 16 residues. The germline V and J ends were trimmed by 1 base and 0 bases, with 12 bases remaining between them. Germline loops: CDR1 KGHSH, CDR2 LQKENI. In DNA, the CDR3 is TGTGCCAGCTCACCACGGGCGGCCGCAAACCAAGAGACCCAGTACTTC. It is translated as CASSPRAAANQETQYF.

The CDR3, as DNA: TGCGCCAGCAGCTTAGACCGATACGAGCAGTACTTC. Translation: CASSLDRYEQYF. This rearrangement joins TRBV5-1 to TRBJ2-7; no definite D call. Trimming left V 2 bases short and J 4 bases short, with 7 bases between. There are 12 residues in the CDR3. CDR1 and CDR2 (germline): SGHRS, YFSETQ.

The chain has TRBV25-1 and TRBJ2-1, with 11 positions matching TRBD2. Germline lookup yields CDR1 MGHDK and CDR2 SYGVNS. The CDR3 runs 16 residues. Trimming cost V 6 bases and J 0 bases; bases outside gene matches: 4. CDR3: CASRTSGASSYNEQFF. Written as DNA, the CDR3 is TGTGCCAGCAGGACTAGCGGGGCCAGCTCCTACAATGAGCAGTTCTTC.

V and J are TRBV7-3 and TRBJ2-3; unclear D gene. CDR1 is SGHTA and CDR2 is FQGTGA in the germline V gene. V was clipped by 5 bases and J by 6 bases, with 21 bases between them. The CDR3 has 16 residues. The CDR3 here is CASSPPGSRVGDTQYF. CDR3 sequence (DNA): TGTGCCAGCAGCCCCCCCGGCAGCCGGGTTGGGGATACGCAGTATTTT.

The V gene is TRBV1, the J gene TRBJ2-1; TRBD2 is the table's D call, not checked against the DNA. TRBV1 is a pseudogene. The CDR3 totals 19 residues. CDR3 DNA sequence: TGCACCAGCAGCCAAAAGACCCCTACCCGGAGGAGCTCCTACAATGAGCAGTTCTTC. It codes for CTSSQKTPTRRSSYNEQFF.

This CDR3 reads CASSLLPGSGSLEQFF. In DNA form, the CDR3 reads TGTGCCAGCAGTTTACTTCCCGGGTCCGGTAGTCTTGAGCAGTTCTTC. The chain joins TRBV28 to TRBJ2-1; D is uncertain. Germline lookup yields CDR1 MDHEN and CDR2 SYDVKM. The V end was cut by 2 bases, the J end by 9 bases, with 20 bases between. The CDR3 covers 16 residues.

A single count supports this clone. CDR3 coding DNA: TGCGCCAGCAGCTTGGTGGCGGGAGGGTATGTCGAGCAGTACTTC. Protein: CASSLVAGGYVEQYF. J is TRBJ2-7 and V is TRBV5-1; 9 positions match TRBD2. Trimming removed 0 bases from V and 6 bases from J; junction bases left unmatched: 7. The V gene's germline CDR1 is SGHRS and CDR2 YFSETQ. CDR3 length: 15 residues.

The gene calls are TRBV18 and TRBJ1-2; D may be TRBD1 (5 bases). Germline-derived CDR1 and CDR2 are KGHSH and LQKENI. This CDR3 has 13 residues. Trimming removed 3 bases at V and 8 bases at J, with 13 bases between. The CDR3 spells CASSPRGGEGYTF. In DNA, the CDR3 is TGTGCCAGCTCACCGAGGGGCGGGGAAGGCTACACCTTC.

The chain carries TRBV5-1 and TRBJ2-6; 7 bases are shared with TRBD1. The CDR3 extends over 15 amino acids. Unmatched junction bases numbered 1, after V lost 4 bases and J lost 0 bases. Germline CDR1 reads SGHRS; CDR2 reads YFSETQ. The CDR3 protein is CASSAGGSGANVLTF. DNA for the CDR3: TGCGCCAGCAGCGCAGGGGGCTCTGGGGCCAACGTCCTGACTTTC.

This chain uses TRBV18 with TRBJ2-7, with 11 bases identical to TRBD1. The CDR3 is made up of 15 amino acids. Trimming took 5 bases from V and 7 from J; bases not matched to a gene: 10. Germline values: CDR1 KGHSH, CDR2 LQKENI. The CDR3 region is CASSTGTGGIGEQYF. Here the CDR3 DNA reads TGTGCCAGCTCAACCGGGACAGGGGGTATAGGGGAGCAGTACTTC.

The chain combines TRBV7-2 with TRBJ2-7; possibly TRBD2 for D (6 bases). The CDR3 has 15 residues. Germline CDR1 is SGHTA and CDR2 is FQGNSA. The ends were cut back, 1 base at V and 2 bases at J, with 12 bases in the middle. CDR3 region: CASSLEGGMTYEQYF. The DNA of the CDR3 is TGTGCCAGCAGCTTAGAGGGCGGGATGACCTACGAGCAGTACTTC.

The CDR3: CSAGDSYEQYF. The CDR3 nucleotides read TGCAGTGCAGGGGACTCCTACGAGCAGTACTTC. The chain joins TRBV20-1 to TRBJ2-7; possible D gene TRBD1, 5 bases. Germline assignment: CDR1 DFQATT and CDR2 SNEGSKA (reference sequence). This CDR3 has 11 amino acids. Trimming removed 6 bases at V and 0 bases at J, with 6 bases between.

This clone is a singleton in its sample. The chain uses TRBV4-2 and TRBJ2-3; D is possibly TRBD2 (6 bases). The CDR3 sequence is 17 residues long. The V end lost 0 bases, the J end lost 3 bases, and 16 bases lay between the germline ends. Germline V gene lookup returns CDR1 LGHNA and CDR2 YNFKEQ. The CDR3 nucleotides read TGTGCCAGCAGCCAAGAAGGGCTGGGACTTAGGACAGATACGCAGTATTTT. This gives the protein CASSQEGLGLRTDTQYF.

The chain links TRBV5-5 to TRBJ1-2, with no clear D. This CDR3 comprises 14 residues. The germline gives CDR1 SGHKS, CDR2 YYEKEE (reference sequence). V lost 4 bases and J 1 base, leaving 11 bases between the germline ends. The CDR3 DNA reads as TGTGCCAGCAGCCGGAGGCCTCTTAACTATGGCTACACCTTC. It yields the protein CASSRRPLNYGYTF.

The chain has TRBV28 and TRBJ1-1; TRBD1 might be the D (5 bases). With 6 bases removed from V and 3 bases from J, the gap between germline ends came to 14 bases. The germline CDR1 and CDR2 sequences are MDHEN and SYDVKM. The CDR3 is 14 residues long. CDR3 bases: TGTGCCAGCAGGTCTGGGGGGTTGGACACTGAAGCTTTCTTT. Protein: CASRSGGLDTEAFF. Full variable domain (outside the CDR3, taken from reference TRBV28 and TRBJ1-1): DVKVTQSSRYLVKRTGEKVFLECVQDMDHENMFWYRQDPGLGLRLIYFSYDVKMKEKGDIPEGYSVSREKKERFSLILESASTNQTSMYLCASRSGGLDTEAFFGQGTRLTVV.

The chain is built from TRBV18 and TRBJ2-7, with 8 bases aligning to TRBD1. V dropped 3 bases and J dropped 7; count of bases not matched to a gene: 2. The CDR3 contains 12 residues. Germline V gives CDR1 KGHSH, CDR2 LQKENI. The CDR3 sequence: CASSPGDREQYF. CDR3 sequence (DNA): TGTGCCAGCTCACCCGGGGACAGGGAGCAGTACTTC.

The chain links TRBV6-5 to TRBJ2-7; 7 positions match TRBD1. J was trimmed by 5 bases and V by 5 bases; bases with no gene match: 9. CDR3 size: 14 residues. Germline CDR1 MNHEY, CDR2 SVGAGI. CDR3 loop: CASSPGTVFNEQYF. CDR3 DNA sequence: TGTGCCAGCAGTCCAGGGACAGTTTTCAACGAGCAGTACTTC.

This rearrangement joins TRBV14 to TRBJ2-3; the match to TRBD2 covers 7 bases. The V gene end was trimmed by 4 bases and the J gene end by 1 base; junction bases not matched to a gene: 5. CDR1 SGHDN and CDR2 FVKESK come from the germline V gene. The CDR3 is made up of 15 amino acids. CDR3 sequence: CASSLAGVGTDTQYF. The CDR3 nucleotides read TGTGCCAGCAGCCTCGCGGGAGTCGGCACAGATACGCAGTATTTT.

This chain connects TRBV7-3 to TRBJ2-1; 8 bases match TRBD2. Germline lookup yields CDR1 SGHTA and CDR2 FQGTGA. CDR3 length equals 15 residues. V lost 1 base to trimming and J lost 4 bases; unmatched junction nucleotides: 3. CDR3 region: CASSLISGIYNEQFF. The CDR3 DNA is TGTGCCAGCAGCTTAATTAGCGGGATATACAATGAGCAGTTCTTC.

The V and J genes are TRBV7-2 and TRBJ2-1; no definite D call. Per the germline V gene, CDR1 is SGHTA and CDR2 is FQGNSA. The CDR3 extends over 13 amino acids. V lost 3 bases to trimming and J lost 2 bases, with 5 bases between them. The CDR3 nucleotides read TGTGCCAGCAGCTTCACCGCCTACAATGAGCAGTTCTTC. This encodes CASSFTAYNEQFF.